The 9 T cell receptor beta chains reported below all come from one sample, sequenced in a study of beta chain features in type 1 diabetes. Findings of the study overall: Within each of all four CD4+ subsets, Type 1 diabetes patients had TCRB CDR3s that were moderately but significantly shorter.

Every bit of the isolated RNA underwent reverse transcription, so sequencing read expressed TCRB transcripts. Assay: immunoSEQ multiplex PCR; the TCRdb copy retains only in-frame clones and omits some. This table holds 200,000 to 300,000 clones, approximately 11% found once. No cognate antigen is known for these TCRs. Sequencing used naive CD4+ T cells from blood. These receptors were taken from a man in his thirties or forties with type 1 diabetes.

This clone was detected only a few times. V usage is TRBV4-1 and J usage is TRBJ1-1; a weak D match, TRBD1 (6 bases). The CDR3 runs 15 residues. V dropped 1 base and J dropped 1 base, with 10 bases sitting between them. CDR1 and CDR2 (germline): MGHRA, YSYEKL. The CDR3 reads CASSQVIRGNTEAFF. In DNA, the CDR3 is TGCGCCAGCAGCCAAGTTATCAGGGGGAACACTGAAGCTTTCTTT.

This clone appeared a few times. The rearrangement joins TRBV5-6 to TRBJ1-2, with 8 bases lining up with TRBD1. The J segment lost 4 bases and the V segment lost 1 base, leaving 0 bases of the junction unmatched. The CDR3 totals 13 residues. Germline V gene sequence: CDR1 SGHDT, CDR2 YYEEEE. The CDR3 DNA reads as TGTGCCAGCAGCTTGCAGGGGGCCTATGGCTACACCTTC. It codes for CASSLQGAYGYTF.

This clone was detected a few times. The chain uses TRBV14 and TRBJ2-1; 10 bases align to TRBD2. This CDR3 has 15 amino acids. V shed 6 bases and J 5 bases; nucleotides not matched to a gene: 7. Looked up from germline, CDR1 is SGHDN and CDR2 is FVKESK. In DNA form, the CDR3 reads TGTGCCAGCAGAAATAGCGGGGGGTTCCACAATGAGCAGTTCTTC. Translation gives CASRNSGGFHNEQFF.

The J gene is TRBJ2-1, the V gene TRBV7-2, with 8 bases aligning to TRBD2. The germline gives CDR1 SGHTA, CDR2 FQGNSA. The length of the CDR3 is 15 residues. After removal of 5 bases from V and 0 bases from J, the junction contained 3 bases not matched to a gene. The CDR3 loop is CASSRGTSSYNEQFF. The DNA for the CDR3 is TGTGCCAGCAGCCGAGGGACTAGCTCCTACAATGAGCAGTTCTTC. The variable domain in full, completed from reference TRBV7-2 and TRBJ2-1, reads GAGVSQSPSNKVTEKGKDVELRCDPISGHTALYWYRQSLGQGLEFLIYFQGNSAPDKSGLPSDRFSAERTGGSVSTLTIQRTQQEDSAVYLCASSRGTSSYNEQFFGPGTRLTVL.

The J gene is TRBJ2-7, the V gene TRBV6-6; D gene unclear. The germline V gene encodes CDR1 MNHNY and CDR2 SVGAGI (reference sequence). Trimming removed 2 bases at V and 3 bases at J, with 5 bases between. The CDR3 covers 12 residues. CDR3 in amino acids: CASSYAGYEQYF. The DNA of the CDR3 is TGTGCCAGCAGTTACGCCGGCTACGAGCAGTACTTC.

This clone was seen only a few times. The V gene is TRBV9, the J gene TRBJ2-5; D call uncertain. Germline V gene lookup returns CDR1 SGDLS and CDR2 YYNGEE. V lost 4 bases to trimming and J lost 4 bases, with 17 bases between them. The CDR3 consists of 15 residues. The CDR3 DNA follows: TGTGCCAGCAGCCTGGCTGGCGGTTTGAGAGAGACCCAGTACTTC. Its translation is CASSLAGGLRETQYF. The whole variable domain, filled in from reference TRBV9 and TRBJ2-5, reads DSGVTQTPKHLITATGQRVTLRCSPRSGDLSVYWYQQSLDQGLQFLIQYYNGEERAKGNILERFSAQQFPDLHSELNLSSLELGDSALYFCASSLAGGLRETQYFGPGTRLLVL.

This clone has only a few counts. This chain links TRBV29-1 with TRBJ1-2, with D possibly being TRBD1 (6 bases). V dropped 4 bases and J dropped 6 bases, with 15 bases sitting between them. The CDR3 loop spans 13 amino acids. The germline CDR1 and CDR2 sequences are SQVTM and ANQGSEA. The CDR3 is CSVGAVGADGYTF. CDR3 DNA: TGCAGCGTTGGGGCGGTGGGGGCGGATGGCTACACCTTC.

The V call is TRBV20-1, the J call TRBJ2-7; perhaps TRBD2 as D (5 bases). The germline CDR1 and CDR2 sequences are DFQATT and SNEGSKA (reference sequence). The CDR3 loop spans 11 amino acids. DNA for the CDR3: TGCAGCGCGGGCAGGACCTACGAGCAGTACTTC. This translates into CSAGRTYEQYF.

The rearrangement uses TRBV30 and TRBJ2-3; 7 bases are shared with TRBD1. J gave up 8 bases and V 0 bases, and 11 bases lay outside the gene matches. From germline, CDR1 is GTSNPN and CDR2 SVGIG (reference sequence). The CDR3 runs to 15 residues. The CDR3 region has the DNA TGTGCCTGGAGTGTACTGGGCAGGGCAGGGGGTACGCAGTATTTT. Amino acids: CAWSVLGRAGGTQYF.